This TCR beta chain was recorded in a study of T cells in Graves' hyperthyroidism and ophthalmopathy. Study background: Prior to any treatment, at the point of initial diagnosis, peripheral blood was collected.

Amplification of TCR beta CDR3 regions used RNA as the template. With the HTBI primer set, the TCR CDR3 went through a first round of RT-PCR. TCRdb processed the multiplex PCR reads anew with MiXCR; each CDR3 protein has one entry. This table has about 360,000 distinct CDR3 sequences, approximately 13% appearing once. Whole-study results and caveats: Blood held most thyroid clonotypes expanded above 0.001 frequency.

Stable hyperthyroidism: no ophthalmopathy progression over 18 months of follow-up. Deletions cut 7 bases from V and 2 bases from J, with 17 bases between. CDR3 length: 15 residues. Germline CDR1 reads LNHDA; CDR2 reads SQIVND (reference sequence). This clonotype was found a few times. Its target is not known. The chain carries TRBV19 and TRBJ1-2, with D possibly being TRBD1 (6 bases). The source is a woman aged 18-30 years with Graves' hyperthyroidism. Sequencing was carried out using blood. CDR3 sequence: CASTQFAGENYGYTF. CDR3 sequence (DNA): TGTGCCAGTACCCAATTTGCAGGGGAAAACTATGGCTACACCTTC. The full variable domain, with the rest looked up from reference TRBV19 and TRBJ1-2, is DGGITQSPKYLFRKEGQNVTLSCEQNLNHDAMYWYRQDPGQGLRLIYYSQIVNDFQKGDIAEGYSVSREKKESFPLTVTSAQKNPTAFYLCASTQFAGENYGYTFGSGTRLTVV.